This T cell receptor beta chain was captured by sequencing in a study of blood T cell repertoires in COVID-19. About the research overall: The United States, Italy and Spain supplied acute and convalescent COVID-19 samples. Nucleic acid was either cDNA or gDNA, and it came from T cells, B-cell-depleted T cells, or PBMCs.

The CDR3 is 19 amino acids. Germline CDR1 reads KGHDR; CDR2 reads SFDVKD. Trimming removed 4 bases from V and 3 bases from J; junction bases left unmatched: 9. Sequenced by immunoSEQ multiplex PCR; TCRdb stores in-frame clones only, minus some. The table records roughly 73,000 clones, 70% to 90% of them present only once. The rearrangement uses TRBV24-1 and TRBJ2-3, with 16 bases lining up with TRBD2. This TCR was recovered from a man between 65 and 85 years old with active COVID-19. Material for sequencing was peripheral blood. The CDR3: CATSDQGLAGGQMTDTQYF. DNA of the CDR3: TGTGCCACCAGTGACCAGGGACTAGCGGGAGGGCAAATGACAGATACGCAGTATTTT.